The 17 T cell receptor beta chains presented below share a single source sample, sequenced in a study of radiation and T cells in renal cell carcinoma. The time point was: blood 4 weeks post-SBRT, at nephrectomy. Treatment reported: 15 Gy SBRT to primary tumor, nephrectomy 4 weeks later. The assay was immunoSEQ multiplex PCR, and TCRdb's table has in-frame clones only and misses some. The sample lists around 180,000 clones, about 87% occurring once. Sequenced here: blood, sampled from a patient whose treatment included radiotherapy and nephrectomy. The receptors originated from a woman aged 50 to 60 with renal cell carcinoma.

The J gene is TRBJ2-6, the V gene TRBV6-1, with TRBD2 as a possible D gene (5 bases). Germline V gene data show CDR1 as MNHNS and CDR2 as SASEGT. Trimming removed 4 bases at V and 2 bases at J, with 21 bases between. This CDR3 is 19 amino acids long. For the CDR3, the DNA is TGTGCCAGCAGTGGTATATTACAGCCCGGCGGGCCTGGGGCCAACGTCCTGACTTTC. Amino acids: CASSGILQPGGPGANVLTF.

This clone was recorded once. CDR3 nucleotide sequence: TGTGCCAGCAGTGAAGCGTCGGGACAGGGGAGGGAAAAACTGTTTTTT. This gives the protein CASSEASGQGREKLFF. This chain links TRBV6-1 with TRBJ1-4; TRBD1 matches 10 bases. Germline CDR1 and CDR2: MNHNS and SASEGT. The trim removed 0 bases at V and 8 bases at J, leaving 6 bases unmatched. The CDR3 is 16 amino acids.

This rearrangement joins TRBV5-6 to TRBJ1-4; 10 bases are a match to TRBD1. CDR1 and CDR2 from the germline V gene are SGHDT and YYEEEE. Germline trimming cut 1 base from V and 8 bases from J; bases unmatched to any gene: 5. This CDR3 has 15 residues. The CDR3 spells CASSLLGTGDEKLFF. CDR3 DNA: TGTGCCAGCAGCTTGTTGGGGACAGGGGACGAAAAACTGTTTTTT.

This chain links TRBV10-2 with TRBJ1-4, with TRBD1 as a possible D gene (6 bases). The CDR3 contains 15 residues. The germline V gene has CDR1 WSHSY and CDR2 SAAADI. V lost 8 bases to trimming and J lost 1 base, with 14 bases between them. In DNA form, the CDR3 reads TGCGCCAGCCGAACGGACAGCTTAACTAATGAAAAACTGTTTTTT. Amino acids: CASRTDSLTNEKLFF.

The gene calls are TRBV4-1 and TRBJ2-1, with 11 bases that match TRBD2. The CDR3 loop spans 17 amino acids. Germline CDR1 is MGHRA and CDR2 is YSYEKL. V shed 7 bases, J shed 0 bases, and the junction held 8 bases outside the gene matches. The CDR3 protein is CASTPGLAASSYNEQFF. CDR3 bases: TGCGCCAGCACCCCGGGACTAGCGGCGAGCTCCTACAATGAGCAGTTCTTC.

This sequence joins TRBV2 and TRBJ2-2; 7 nucleotides match TRBD1. Trimming removed 6 bases from V and 0 bases from J; junction bases left unmatched: 4. The length of the CDR3 is 15 residues. Germline CDR1 SNHLY, CDR2 FYNNEI. In DNA form, the CDR3 reads TGTGCCAGCAGCGGACAGGTCACGAACACCGGGGAGCTGTTTTTT. Residues: CASSGQVTNTGELFF. Combining the CDR3 with reference TRBV2 and TRBJ2-2 gives the whole variable domain EPEVTQTPSHQVTQMGQEVILRCVPISNHLYFYWYRQILGQKVEFLVSFYNNEISEKSEIFDDQFSVERPDGSNFTLKIRSTKLEDSAMYFCASSGQVTNTGELFFGEGSRLTVL.

CDR3 in DNA: TGTGCCAGCAGCGTAGGGACTAGCGGGAGCTACGAGCAGTACTTC. Its protein is CASSVGTSGSYEQYF. The genes are TRBV9 and TRBJ2-7, with 13 positions matching TRBD2. The CDR3 contains 15 residues. In germline, CDR1 is SGDLS, CDR2 YYNGEE. V lost 0 bases to trimming and J lost 3 bases; unmatched junction nucleotides: 0.

Only a few counts were recorded for this clone. The chain recombines TRBV10-2 with TRBJ2-3; 8 bases align to TRBD2. Germline V gives CDR1 WSHSY, CDR2 SAAADI. CDR3 size: 15 residues. With V trimmed by 3 bases and J by 5 bases, 7 bases remained unmatched. The DNA for the CDR3 is TGCGCCAGCAGTGACTCGACTAGCGTAAGAGATACGCAGTATTTT. Its protein is CASSDSTSVRDTQYF.

The rearrangement uses TRBV5-4 and TRBJ2-3, with 12 bases matching TRBD2. This CDR3 is 17 amino acids long. V lost 4 bases, J lost 4 bases, and 10 bases stayed unmatched. CDR1 SGHNT and CDR2 YYREEE come from the germline V gene (reference sequence). CDR3 nucleotides: TGTGCCAGCAGCCCGGGCACTAGCGGGGGGTTCGCAGATACGCAGTATTTT. This encodes CASSPGTSGGFADTQYF.

The CDR3 DNA follows: TGTGCCAGCTCACCACTTAGGGAGCAAGAGACCCAGTACTTC. Translation: CASSPLREQETQYF. The chain is built from TRBV18 and TRBJ2-5, with D perhaps TRBD2 (5 bases). The CDR3 runs 14 residues. Germline V gives CDR1 KGHSH, CDR2 LQKENI. V was clipped by 1 base and J by 2 bases, with 8 bases between them.

This rearrangement joins TRBV11-2 to TRBJ1-3; maybe TRBD1 (6 bases). The CDR3 is made up of 16 amino acids. Trimming left V 1 base short and J 0 bases short, with 10 bases between. The germline V gene encodes CDR1 SGHAT and CDR2 FQNNGV. CDR3: CASSLGGGFSGNTIYF. The CDR3 DNA is TGTGCCAGCAGCTTAGGAGGGGGGTTCTCTGGAAACACCATATATTTT.

V usage is TRBV7-6 and J usage is TRBJ1-2, with D perhaps TRBD1 (5 bases). CDR3 length: 13 residues. Trimming stripped 5 bases from V and 2 bases from J, with 9 bases between. Germline-derived CDR1 and CDR2 are SGHVS and FNYEAQ. Here the CDR3 reads CASSNQGNYGYTF. The CDR3 nucleotides read TGTGCCAGCAGCAATCAGGGAAACTATGGCTACACCTTC.

V usage is TRBV19 and J usage is TRBJ2-7, with D perhaps TRBD2 (5 bases). CDR1 and CDR2 from the germline V gene are LNHDA and SQIVND (reference sequence). This CDR3 comprises 15 residues. Trimming removed 3 bases at V and 0 bases at J, with 12 bases between. CDR3 sequence reads: CASSIRLAGSYEQYF. DNA for the CDR3: TGTGCCAGTAGTATTCGTCTTGCGGGCTCCTACGAGCAGTACTTC.

The rearrangement links TRBV11-2 to TRBJ2-7; possible D gene TRBD2, 5 bases. Germline V gene sequence: CDR1 SGHAT, CDR2 FQNNGV. V was cut by 2 bases and J by 2 bases, with 10 bases left in between. This CDR3 has 14 residues. CDR3 in DNA: TGTGCCAGCAGCTTAAGGAGGTCTCCCTACGAGCAGTACTTC. Translation: CASSLRRSPYEQYF.

This rearrangement joins TRBV19 to TRBJ1-1, with a weak D call TRBD1 (6 bases). Germline loops: CDR1 LNHDA, CDR2 SQIVND (reference sequence). The CDR3 contains 15 residues. V was pared by 7 bases and J by 4 bases, with 19 bases between. Here the CDR3 DNA reads TGTGCCAGTACCCGAAAGGGGGGGCCACTCACTGAAGCTTTCTTT. Translated, it gives CASTRKGGPLTEAFF.

This sequence joins TRBV9 and TRBJ1-1; D unclear. Germline V gene data show CDR1 as SGDLS and CDR2 as YYNGEE. V shed 4 bases and J shed 5 bases, with 15 bases lying between them. There are 14 residues in the CDR3. DNA for the CDR3: TGTGCCAGCAGCTCAAGTCCGGGTCGGACTGAAGCTTTCTTT. It codes for CASSSSPGRTEAFF. The complete variable domain, with remaining parts taken from reference TRBV9 and TRBJ1-1, reads DSGVTQTPKHLITATGQRVTLRCSPRSGDLSVYWYQQSLDQGLQFLIQYYNGEERAKGNILERFSAQQFPDLHSELNLSSLELGDSALYFCASSSSPGRTEAFFGQGTRLTVV.

This sequence joins TRBV7-9 and TRBJ2-7, with D perhaps matching TRBD2 (5 bases). The CDR3 totals 14 residues. V dropped 0 bases and J dropped 3 bases, with 9 bases sitting between them. CDR1 is SEHNR, CDR2 FQNEAQ, per germline (reference sequence). The CDR3: CASSLAGGGYEQYF. The DNA for the CDR3 is TGTGCCAGCAGCTTAGCCGGTGGAGGCTACGAGCAGTACTTC.